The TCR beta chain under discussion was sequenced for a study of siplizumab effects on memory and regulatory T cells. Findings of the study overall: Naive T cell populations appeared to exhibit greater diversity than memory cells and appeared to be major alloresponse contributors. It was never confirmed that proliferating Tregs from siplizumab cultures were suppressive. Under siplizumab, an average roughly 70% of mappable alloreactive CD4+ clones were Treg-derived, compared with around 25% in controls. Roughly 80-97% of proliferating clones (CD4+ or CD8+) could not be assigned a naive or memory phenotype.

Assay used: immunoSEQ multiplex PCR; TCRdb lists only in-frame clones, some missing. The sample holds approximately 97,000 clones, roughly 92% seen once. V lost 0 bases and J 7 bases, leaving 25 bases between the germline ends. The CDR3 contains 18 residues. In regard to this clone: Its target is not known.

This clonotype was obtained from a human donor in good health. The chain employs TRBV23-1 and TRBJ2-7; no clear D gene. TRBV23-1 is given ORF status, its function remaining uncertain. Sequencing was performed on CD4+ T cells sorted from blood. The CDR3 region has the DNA TGCGCCAGCAGTCAATCTATCGTGACGGGTGTCAGTTGTGGGGAGCAGTACTTC. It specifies CASSQSIVTGVSCGEQYF.